This T cell receptor (beta chain) was observed in a study of CD8 T cells in Susac syndrome. The overall study: At the time of blood draw, patients with Susac syndrome were therapy-naive, receiving corticosteroids, or receiving intravenous immunoglobulin alone. Study-wide findings and caveats: Clonal expansion did not appear in Susac syndrome CD4+ T cell repertoires.

The authors reverse transcribed roughly 0.5 to 1 ug RNA with random hexamers. TCRdb redid the calling of the immunoSEQ multiplex PCR reads with MiXCR, one entry per CDR3 protein. This sample has some 210,000 distinct CDR3 sequences, with 94% found just once. Notes on this clonotype: The antigen is undetermined.

Germline lookup yields CDR1 DFQATT and CDR2 SNEGSKA (reference sequence). Trimming removed 6 bases from V and 5 bases from J, with 10 bases in between. The CDR3 length is 11 residues. This chain uses TRBV20-1 with TRBJ2-5, with a tentative D call TRBD2 (5 bases). The material sequenced was CD4+ T cells from PBMCs. This sequence was found in a human donor with Susac syndrome. The CDR3: CSAVRGETQYF. The CDR3 DNA follows: TGCAGTGCAGTCCGCGGGGAGACCCAGTACTTC.